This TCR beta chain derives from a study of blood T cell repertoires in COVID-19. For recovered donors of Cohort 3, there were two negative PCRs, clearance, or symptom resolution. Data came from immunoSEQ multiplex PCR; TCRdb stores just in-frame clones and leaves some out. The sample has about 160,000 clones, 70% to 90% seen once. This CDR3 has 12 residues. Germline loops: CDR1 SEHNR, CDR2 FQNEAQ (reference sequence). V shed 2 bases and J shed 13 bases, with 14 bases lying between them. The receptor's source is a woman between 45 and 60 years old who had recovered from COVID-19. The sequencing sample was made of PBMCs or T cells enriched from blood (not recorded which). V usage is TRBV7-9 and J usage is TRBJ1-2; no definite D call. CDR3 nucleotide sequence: TGTGCCAGCAGCTTACTTGCAGGTGTCAGCACCTTC. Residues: CASSLLAGVSTF.